Presented here are 22 T cell receptor beta chains from one specimen sequenced in a study of T cells after posttransplantation cyclophosphamide. Clones were read by immunoSEQ multiplex PCR, and TCRdb kept only the in-frame ones, dropping some. The sample consists of approximately 13,000 clones, around 83% of them appearing once. Sequenced input: memory CD4+ T cells sorted from PBMCs. Receptors originate from a man aged 50-60 years in good health, CMV-negative, and a related stem cell transplant donor.

The chain has TRBV4-2 and TRBJ1-2; TRBD1 is a possible D gene (5 bases). CDR1 is LGHNA and CDR2 is YNFKEQ in the germline V gene. The CDR3 spans 16 residues. The germline V and J ends were trimmed by 4 bases and 2 bases, with 17 bases remaining between them. The CDR3 sequence is CASSLTLGGFNYGYTF. CDR3 in DNA: TGTGCCAGCAGCCTAACCCTGGGGGGGTTCAACTATGGCTACACCTTC.

The chain joins TRBV15 to TRBJ2-1, with D maybe TRBD2 (6 bases). The CDR3 runs to 15 residues. V shed 5 bases and J shed 4 bases, with 15 bases lying between them. CDR1 and CDR2 (germline): LNHNV, YYDKDF (reference sequence). The DNA of the CDR3 is TGTGCCACCAGCGACGGGACTCCCCTTTACAATGAGCAGTTCTTC. It specifies CATSDGTPLYNEQFF.

The rearrangement joins TRBV21-1 to TRBJ2-3; the table names TRBD2, a call not compared with the DNA. TRBV21-1 is labeled a pseudogene. This CDR3 is built from 16 residues. Here the CDR3 reads CASSGGGTSGTDTQYF. The CDR3 nucleotides read TGTGCCAGCAGCGGAGGAGGAACTAGCGGCACAGATACGCAGTATTTT.

The chain carries TRBV7-2 and TRBJ2-2; 7 nucleotides line up with TRBD2. V lost 5 bases, J lost 4 bases, and 10 bases stayed unmatched. CDR1 is SGHTA and CDR2 is FQGNSA in the germline V gene. This CDR3 comprises 16 residues. DNA for the CDR3: TGTGCCAGCAGCCCGCGGCCAGGCGGGAGCACCGGGGAGCTGTTTTTT. It is translated as CASSPRPGGSTGELFF.

The chain couples TRBV7-6 to TRBJ2-3; 8 nucleotides agree with TRBD2. Germline CDR1 and CDR2: SGHVS and FNYEAQ. Germline trimming cut 0 bases from V and 0 bases from J; bases unmatched to any gene: 17. The CDR3 covers 21 residues. The CDR3 protein is CASSLAWDYGGDFASTDTQYF. For the CDR3, the DNA is TGTGCCAGCAGCTTAGCTTGGGACTACGGGGGGGATTTTGCTAGCACAGATACGCAGTATTTT.

The rearrangement uses TRBV2 and TRBJ1-3, with no clear D. V was clipped by 6 bases and J by 4 bases, with 7 bases between them. This CDR3 is 12 amino acids long. Germline V CDR1 and CDR2: SNHLY, FYNNEI. The CDR3 is CASSYSGNTIYF. CDR3 nucleotide sequence: TGTGCCAGCAGCTACAGCGGAAACACCATATATTTT.

This clone came up a few times. The chain joins TRBV15 to TRBJ2-5, with 14 positions matching TRBD2. This CDR3 has 16 amino acids. With V trimmed by 1 base and J by 3 bases, 1 base remained unmatched. Germline-derived CDR1 and CDR2 are LNHNV and YYDKDF (reference sequence). CDR3 loop: CATSRATSGGEETQYF. The CDR3 bases are TGTGCCACCAGCAGAGCGACTAGCGGGGGGGAAGAGACCCAGTACTTC.

This chain uses TRBV19 with TRBJ1-4, with TRBD1 as a possible D gene (6 bases). Trimming cost V 5 bases and J 5 bases, with 15 bases left between them. The CDR3 extends over 15 amino acids. Germline assignment: CDR1 LNHDA and CDR2 SQIVND (reference sequence). The CDR3 DNA reads as TGTGCCAGTAGTGAATACAGGGAGCCAAATGAAAAACTGTTTTTT. As protein: CASSEYREPNEKLFF.

This clone showed up just a few times. The genes are TRBV5-6 and TRBJ2-7; possibly TRBD1 for D (6 bases). CDR3 size: 15 residues. CDR1 and CDR2 from the germline V gene are SGHDT and YYEEEE. V was cut by 1 base and J by 3 bases, with 14 bases left in between. The CDR3 region is CASSLLQTGHYEQYF. DNA for the CDR3: TGTGCCAGCAGCTTGCTGCAGACAGGCCACTACGAGCAGTACTTC. The variable domain in full, with the rest retrieved from reference TRBV5-6 and TRBJ2-7, is DAGVTQSPTHLIKTRGQQVTLRCSPKSGHDTVSWYQQALGQGPQFIFQYYEEEERQRGNFPDRFSGHQFPNYSSELNVNALLLGDSALYLCASSLLQTGHYEQYFGPGTRLTVT.

J is TRBJ2-1 and V is TRBV2; 11 positions agree with TRBD1. J lost 11 bases, V lost 7 bases, and 13 bases had no gene match. Germline V gives CDR1 SNHLY, CDR2 FYNNEI. CDR3 length equals 15 residues. The CDR3 here is CASTLSGTGGHKQFF. The CDR3, as DNA: TGTGCCAGCACACTATCCGGGACAGGGGGTCACAAGCAGTTCTTC. The whole variable domain, filled in from reference TRBV2 and TRBJ2-1, reads EPEVTQTPSHQVTQMGQEVILRCVPISNHLYFYWYRQILGQKVEFLVSFYNNEISEKSEIFDDQFSVERPDGSNFTLKIRSTKLEDSAMYFCASTLSGTGGHKQFFGPGTRLTVL.

This chain uses TRBV5-4 with TRBJ2-1; 7 bases agree with TRBD2. The germline gives CDR1 SGHNT, CDR2 YYREEE (reference sequence). The CDR3 length is 13 residues. Germline trimming cut 4 bases from V and 7 bases from J; bases unmatched to any gene: 5. CDR3 DNA sequence: TGTGCCAGCAGCCTCGGTAGCGGGAATGAGCAGTTCTTC. It translates to CASSLGSGNEQFF.

The rearrangement joins TRBV9 to TRBJ2-1, with D possibly TRBD2 on 5 matching bases. The CDR3 spans 15 residues. The germline CDR1 and CDR2 sequences are SGDLS and YYNGEE. Deletions cut 0 bases from V and 11 bases from J, with 18 bases between. The CDR3 here is CASSVVVEAGIQQFF. The CDR3 nucleotides are TGTGCCAGCAGCGTAGTAGTAGAGGCCGGGATCCAGCAGTTCTTC. Looking up the rest from reference TRBV9 and TRBJ2-1 gives the full variable domain: DSGVTQTPKHLITATGQRVTLRCSPRSGDLSVYWYQQSLDQGLQFLIQYYNGEERAKGNILERFSAQQFPDLHSELNLSSLELGDSALYFCASSVVVEAGIQQFFGPGTRLTVL.

The rearrangement joins TRBV7-9 to TRBJ2-1; D remains ambiguous. Germline V gene sequence: CDR1 SEHNR, CDR2 FQNEAQ (reference sequence). The CDR3 is made up of 11 amino acids. V gave up 5 bases and J gave up 4 bases, with 3 bases separating them. The CDR3 is CASSPYNEQFF. Written as DNA, the CDR3 is TGTGCCAGCAGCCCTTACAATGAGCAGTTCTTC.

The chain joins TRBV11-2 to TRBJ1-1; 7 positions agree with TRBD1. V lost 2 bases, J lost 5 bases, and 5 bases stayed unmatched. This CDR3 is built from 14 residues. In germline, CDR1 is SGHAT, CDR2 FQNNGV. Here the CDR3 reads CASSLTGAGTEAFF. The CDR3 DNA is TGTGCCAGCAGCTTAACAGGGGCGGGGACTGAAGCTTTCTTT.

This rearrangement joins TRBV7-2 to TRBJ2-7; 7 bases are a match to TRBD2. Per germline, CDR1 SGHTA and CDR2 FQGNSA. The CDR3 sequence is 13 residues long. V shed 4 bases and J 7 bases; nucleotides not matched to a gene: 7. CDR3 region: CASSYAGDREQYF. The DNA of the CDR3 is TGTGCCAGCAGCTATGCGGGGGATCGGGAGCAGTACTTC.

The genes are TRBV7-2 and TRBJ1-4; 10 bases align to TRBD1. Germline V gene data show CDR1 as SGHTA and CDR2 as FQGNSA. Trimming took 5 bases from V and 8 from J; bases not matched to a gene: 5. This CDR3 contains 14 residues. CDR3 loop: CASSMGQGREKLFF. The CDR3, as DNA: TGTGCCAGCAGCATGGGACAGGGGAGGGAAAAACTGTTTTTT. The variable domain in full, completed from reference TRBV7-2 and TRBJ1-4, reads GAGVSQSPSNKVTEKGKDVELRCDPISGHTALYWYRQSLGQGLEFLIYFQGNSAPDKSGLPSDRFSAERTGGSVSTLTIQRTQQEDSAVYLCASSMGQGREKLFFGSGTQLSVL.

V usage is TRBV20-1 and J usage is TRBJ2-7; 8 bases match TRBD2. The CDR3 runs to 11 residues. Germline assignment: CDR1 DFQATT and CDR2 SNEGSKA (reference sequence). V dropped 4 bases and J dropped 5; count of bases not matched to a gene: 1. The CDR3 loop reads CSAMRGDEQYF. The CDR3, as DNA: TGCAGTGCTATGCGGGGGGACGAGCAGTACTTC.

The chain joins TRBV10-3 to TRBJ2-4; 9 bases are shared with TRBD1. The J segment lost 3 bases and the V segment lost 4 bases, leaving 10 bases of the junction unmatched. Germline V gene sequence: CDR1 ENHRY, CDR2 SYGVKD. The CDR3 covers 17 residues. CDR3 in DNA: TGTGCCATCAGTGGGGGACAGGGTGTTGTGGACAAAAACATTCAGTACTTC. It encodes CAISGGQGVVDKNIQYF.

This clone appeared a single time. The rearrangement joins TRBV5-1 to TRBJ2-1, with 12 nucleotides matching TRBD2. V gave up 4 bases and J gave up 2 bases; unmatched junction bases: 10. From germline, CDR1 is SGHRS and CDR2 YFSETQ. The CDR3 is 18 residues long. In nucleotides, the CDR3 is TGCGCCAGCAGCCCCGCCGGACTAGCGGGGCAGACCTACAATGAGCAGTTCTTC. Amino acids: CASSPAGLAGQTYNEQFF.

This chain connects TRBV7-2 to TRBJ1-5; D is undetermined. CDR1 is SGHTA, CDR2 FQGNSA, per germline. The CDR3 sequence is 16 residues long. V lost 3 bases and J 3 bases, leaving 15 bases between the germline ends. CDR3 sequence reads: CASSLGFAGPNQPQHF. CDR3 bases: TGTGCCAGCAGCTTGGGGTTTGCGGGCCCCAATCAGCCCCAGCATTTT.

The V and J genes are TRBV5-1 and TRBJ2-2; D may be TRBD1 (5 bases). This CDR3 comprises 15 residues. The V end was cut by 2 bases, the J end by 3 bases, with 11 bases between. The V gene's germline CDR1 is SGHRS and CDR2 YFSETQ. CDR3 nucleotides: TGCGCCAGCAGCTTAATGTGGGGCTACACCGGGGAGCTGTTTTTT. Encoded protein: CASSLMWGYTGELFF.

V and J are TRBV7-9 and TRBJ2-7; 7 positions agree with TRBD2. The junction had 4 bases not matched to a gene; V was cut back by 5 bases and J by 6 bases. CDR1 is SEHNR and CDR2 is FQNEAQ in the germline V gene (reference sequence). CDR3 length: 12 residues. CDR3 nucleotide sequence: TGTGCCAGCAGCAGGGACTACCGCGAGCAGTACTTC. Amino acids: CASSRDYREQYF.